This note documents a single TCR beta chain sequence. This entry is derived from a study of monozygotic twins with inflammatory bowel disease. Without any T cell sorting, total RNA was isolated from whole blood. CDR3 size: 14 residues. From germline, CDR1 is WSHSY and CDR2 SAAADI. TCRdb re-called the 5' RACE reads; one entry per CDR3 protein, DNA not given. The sample has 400,000 to 500,000 distinct CDR3 sequences. The TCR sequence derives from a human donor with ulcerative colitis or Crohn's disease, or a healthy co-twin of an affected twin (not recorded which). The sequenced sample consisted of blood. J is TRBJ2-7 and V is TRBV10-2. CDR3 in amino acids: CASRDGLGAYEQYF.